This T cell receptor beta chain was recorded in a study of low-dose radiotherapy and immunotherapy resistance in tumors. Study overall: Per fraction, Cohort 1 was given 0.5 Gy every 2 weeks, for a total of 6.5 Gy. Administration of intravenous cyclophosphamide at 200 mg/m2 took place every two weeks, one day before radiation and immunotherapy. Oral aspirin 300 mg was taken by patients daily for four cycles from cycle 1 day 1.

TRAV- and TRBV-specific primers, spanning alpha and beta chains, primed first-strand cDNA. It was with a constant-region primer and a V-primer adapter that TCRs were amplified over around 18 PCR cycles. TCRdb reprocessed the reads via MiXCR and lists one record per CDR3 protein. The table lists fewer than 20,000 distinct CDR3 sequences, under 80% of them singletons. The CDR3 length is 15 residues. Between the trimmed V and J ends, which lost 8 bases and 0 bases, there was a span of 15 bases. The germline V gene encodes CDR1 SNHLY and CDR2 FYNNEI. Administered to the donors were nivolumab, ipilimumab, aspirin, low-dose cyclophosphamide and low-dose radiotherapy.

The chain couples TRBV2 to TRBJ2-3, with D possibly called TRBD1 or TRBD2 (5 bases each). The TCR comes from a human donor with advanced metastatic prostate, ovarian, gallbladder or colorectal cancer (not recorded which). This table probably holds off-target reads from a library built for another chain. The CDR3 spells CASRGQISSTDTQYF. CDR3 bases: TGTGCCAGCCGGGGCCAGATTTCTAGCACAGATACGCAGTATTTT.